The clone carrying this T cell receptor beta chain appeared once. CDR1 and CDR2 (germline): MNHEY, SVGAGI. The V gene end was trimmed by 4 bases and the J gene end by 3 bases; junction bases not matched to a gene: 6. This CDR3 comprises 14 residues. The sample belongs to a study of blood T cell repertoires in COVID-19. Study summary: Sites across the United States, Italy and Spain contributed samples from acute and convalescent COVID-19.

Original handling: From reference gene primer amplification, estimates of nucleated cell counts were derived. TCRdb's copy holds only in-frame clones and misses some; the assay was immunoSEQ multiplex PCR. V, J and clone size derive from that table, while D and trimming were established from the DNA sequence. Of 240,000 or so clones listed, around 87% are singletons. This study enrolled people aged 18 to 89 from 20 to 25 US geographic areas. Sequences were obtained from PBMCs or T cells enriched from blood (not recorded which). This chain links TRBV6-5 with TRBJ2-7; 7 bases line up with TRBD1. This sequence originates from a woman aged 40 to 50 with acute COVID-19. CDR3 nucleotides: TGTGCCAGCAGTTTGACAGGGACGTTCTACGAGCAGTACTTC. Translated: CASSLTGTFYEQYF.